Listed here are 10 T cell receptor beta chains from one sample, sequenced in a study. Via MiXCR, TCRdb re-called the 5' RACE reads, giving one row per CDR3 protein. Here the sample spans roughly 60,000 distinct CDR3 sequences, approximately 26% being singletons. Cells sorted as Tregs were CD4+, CD25+ and CD127-/low. Sequenced sample: tumor-infiltrating Tregs sorted from the breast tumor. All receptors come from a female donor with breast cancer.

The chain carries TRBV6-5 and TRBJ2-3; 7 positions agree with TRBD1. Trimming took 4 bases from V and 2 from J; bases not matched to a gene: 6. There are 15 residues in the CDR3. CDR1 MNHEY and CDR2 SVGAGI come from the germline V gene. CDR3 loop: CASSSKGQPTDTQYF. In DNA, the CDR3 is TGTGCCAGCAGTTCGAAGGGACAGCCCACAGATACGCAGTATTTT.

This chain joins TRBV7-2 and TRBJ2-7; D unresolved. This CDR3 is built from 14 residues. The germline V and J ends were trimmed by 5 bases and 2 bases, with 13 bases remaining between them. Germline V gene sequence: CDR1 SGHTA, CDR2 FQGNSA. This chain's CDR3 is CASSPSLSTYEQYF. CDR3 DNA: TGTGCCAGCAGCCCCTCCCTTAGCACCTACGAGCAGTACTTC.

In the case of this clonotype: One junction end does not reproduce the germline sequence, and a read error may be involved. The genes are TRBV7-9 and TRBJ1-6; no definite D call. CDR3 length: 12 amino acids. CDR1 SEHNR and CDR2 FQNEAQ come from the germline V gene (reference sequence). The CDR3 protein is CAGSFDRSPLHF. The CDR3 bases are TGTGCCGGCAGCTTCGACCGCTCACCCCTCCACTTT.

A remark on this clonotype: At one of its ends the junction is not consistent with the germline gene, which may arise from a read error. J is TRBJ1-1 and V is TRBV5-1, with D perhaps matching TRBD1 (5 bases). This CDR3 spans 17 amino acids. Germline lookup yields CDR1 SGHRS and CDR2 YFSETQ. CDR3 in DNA: TGCGTCAGCAGCTTTGGGGCAGCCTTAAACATGAACACTGAAGCTTTCTTT. Protein product: CVSSFGAALNMNTEAFF. Using reference TRBV5-1 and TRBJ1-1 for the parts outside the CDR3, the full variable domain is KAGVTQTPRYLIKTRGQQVTLSCSPISGHRSVSWYQQTPGQGLQFLFEYFSETQRNKGNFPGRFSGRQFSNSRSEMNVSTLELGDSALYLCVSSFGAALNMNTEAFFGQGTRLTVV.

Ten or more counts support this clonotype. The V gene is TRBV4-3, the J gene TRBJ2-2, with D unresolved. CDR1 is LGHNA and CDR2 is YSLEER in the germline V gene. The CDR3 runs to 16 residues. Trimming stripped 4 bases from V and 4 bases from J, with 16 bases between. CDR3 protein: CASSPTTELITGELFF. The CDR3 DNA reads TGCGCCAGCAGCCCGACAACAGAACTCATCACCGGGGAGCTGTTTTTT.

Many counts were recorded for this clonotype. V usage is TRBV4-1 and J usage is TRBJ1-2, with D perhaps matching TRBD1 (5 bases). With 4 bases removed from V and 8 bases from J, the gap between germline ends came to 17 bases. The CDR3 consists of 14 residues. Looked up from germline, CDR1 is MGHRA and CDR2 is YSYEKL. In DNA form, the CDR3 reads TGCGCCAGCAGCCTAGAACAGGATTTAGGCGGCTACACCTTC. It translates to CASSLEQDLGGYTF.

This clonotype occurred once. A much larger clonotype is one base distant, so this may be a read error. The rearrangement links TRBV5-1 to TRBJ2-7, with unresolved D. The CDR3 spans 15 residues. The germline gives CDR1 SGHRS, CDR2 YFSETQ. CDR3 DNA sequence: TGCGCCGGCAGCTTGGGTGGGGTTCCGACCTACGAGCAGTACTTC. Protein product: CAGSLGGVPTYEQYF. Supplemented by reference TRBV5-1 and TRBJ2-7, the full variable domain reads KAGVTQTPRYLIKTRGQQVTLSCSPISGHRSVSWYQQTPGQGLQFLFEYFSETQRNKGNFPGRFSGRQFSNSRSEMNVSTLELGDSALYLCAGSLGGVPTYEQYFGPGTRLTVT.

This clonotype has a handful of counts. The V gene is TRBV7-6, the J gene TRBJ2-1; 10 nucleotides align to TRBD2. V lost 5 bases, J lost 5 bases, and 9 bases stayed unmatched. Per germline, CDR1 SGHVS and CDR2 FNYEAQ. The length of the CDR3 is 16 residues. The CDR3 sequence: CASSQVLAGIDNEQFF. The CDR3 DNA is TGTGCCAGCAGCCAAGTACTAGCGGGAATCGACAATGAGCAGTTCTTC.

The rearrangement joins TRBV4-1 to TRBJ2-7; the D is unclear. Looked up from germline, CDR1 is MGHRA and CDR2 is YSYEKL. This CDR3 has 15 amino acids. The V gene lost 5 bases and the J gene lost 5 bases, with 19 bases spanning the gap. The CDR3 sequence is CASSSIKGRRDEQYF. CDR3 nucleotides: TGCGCCAGCAGCTCCATTAAGGGTCGCAGAGACGAGCAGTACTTC.

This clonotype has just a few counts. CDR3 sequence: CASSLSRDSNQPQHF. DNA for the CDR3: TGTGCCAGCAGTTTATCCAGGGATAGCAATCAGCCCCAGCATTTT. The rearrangement uses TRBV12-3 or TRBV12-4 and TRBJ1-5, with D possibly matching TRBD1 (5 bases). The CDR3 length is 15 residues. V lost 2 bases, J lost 0 bases, and 8 bases lay in between.